Shown below are 21 T cell receptor beta chains from a single sample sequenced in a study of CD8+ T cells in alopecia areata. cDNA serving as the sequencing template came from extracted, reverse transcribed RNA. TCRdb's table, derived via immunoSEQ multiplex PCR, lists solely in-frame clones and lacks some. The sample has fewer than 200,000 clones, less than 70% seen once; the top ten hold 14%. Treatment in this sample: oral pan-JAK inhibitor, 5-10 mg twice daily. The material was CD4+ T cells sorted from blood, obtained at week 24, from a patient treated with tofacitinib. The receptor source for this set is a human donor with alopecia areata.

This clone was counted only a few times. This rearrangement joins TRBV2 to TRBJ1-5, with TRBD1 matching 9 bases. Trimming took 6 bases from V and 1 from J; bases not matched to a gene: 1. Germline-derived CDR1 and CDR2 are SNHLY and FYNNEI. This CDR3 has 14 residues. CDR3 sequence reads: CASRGTGSNQPQHF. The CDR3 region has the DNA TGTGCCAGCAGGGGGACAGGGAGCAATCAGCCCCAGCATTTT.

This clone appeared a single time. The chain combines TRBV9 with TRBJ1-2; maybe TRBD1 (5 bases). V was cut by 0 bases and J by 8 bases, with 20 bases left in between. This CDR3 contains 16 residues. Germline values: CDR1 SGDLS, CDR2 YYNGEE. The CDR3 loop is CASSVGEGRGAGGYTF. CDR3 coding DNA: TGTGCCAGCAGCGTAGGGGAAGGTAGGGGCGCGGGAGGCTACACCTTC. The whole variable domain, filled in from reference TRBV9 and TRBJ1-2, reads DSGVTQTPKHLITATGQRVTLRCSPRSGDLSVYWYQQSLDQGLQFLIQYYNGEERAKGNILERFSAQQFPDLHSELNLSSLELGDSALYFCASSVGEGRGAGGYTFGSGTRLTVV.

This clone was seen only a few times. The chain recombines TRBV15 with TRBJ2-2; D is possibly TRBD1 (7 bases). V gave up 0 bases and J gave up 0 bases, with 20 bases separating them. The CDR3 is 20 residues long. The germline V gene has CDR1 LNHNV and CDR2 YYDKDF (reference sequence). The CDR3 is CATSRDVSVPGGSNTGELFF. CDR3 coding DNA: TGTGCCACCAGCAGAGATGTTAGTGTGCCAGGGGGGTCGAACACCGGGGAGCTGTTTTTT.

The chain joins TRBV6-5 to TRBJ1-6; D unclear. V lost 3 bases and J 9 bases, leaving 6 bases between the germline ends. This CDR3 comprises 12 residues. Looked up from germline, CDR1 is MNHEY and CDR2 is SVGAGI. The chain's CDR3 is CASSYRSSPLHF. The CDR3 DNA follows: TGTGCCAGCAGTTATCGCAGTTCACCCCTCCACTTT.

This chain connects TRBV4-2 to TRBJ2-3; TRBD2 matches 11 bases. Germline CDR1 reads LGHNA; CDR2 reads YNFKEQ. The V and J ends lost 0 bases and 2 bases, in that order; junction bases with no gene match: 1. The CDR3 sequence is 16 residues long. In DNA, the CDR3 is TGTGCCAGCAGCCAAGATAGCGGGGGGGCCACAGATACGCAGTATTTT. Encoded protein: CASSQDSGGATDTQYF.

The chain couples TRBV29-1 to TRBJ1-1; 8 nucleotides agree with TRBD1. This CDR3 has 12 amino acids. Looked up from germline, CDR1 is SQVTM and CDR2 is ANQGSEA. The trim removed 6 bases at V and 4 bases at J, leaving 4 bases unmatched. CDR3 loop: CSVGGQVTEAFF. The CDR3 DNA reads as TGCAGCGTGGGGGGACAGGTCACTGAAGCTTTCTTT.

This clone was counted once. The rearrangement links TRBV9 to TRBJ1-1, with D possibly being TRBD1 (6 bases). Germline CDR1 SGDLS, CDR2 YYNGEE. The CDR3 has 15 amino acids. The V end lost 4 bases, the J end lost 4 bases, and 17 bases lay between the germline ends. The chain's CDR3 is CASSLEGGRGTEAFF. CDR3 DNA: TGTGCCAGCAGCCTAGAAGGGGGAAGGGGCACTGAAGCTTTCTTT.

The V call is TRBV25-1, the J call TRBJ2-3; the match to TRBD1 covers 9 bases. With 6 bases clipped from V and 3 bases from J, the junction kept 7 bases outside the gene matches. Germline V gene data show CDR1 as MGHDK and CDR2 as SYGVNS. This CDR3 has 15 amino acids. CDR3 sequence reads: CASSKTGQGTDTQYF. The CDR3 DNA reads TGTGCCAGCAGCAAAACGGGACAGGGAACAGATACGCAGTATTTT.

The chain carries TRBV29-1 and TRBJ2-6; TRBD1 or TRBD2 may be the D gene (5 bases each). This CDR3 spans 16 amino acids. V was cut by 6 bases and J by 1 base, with 16 bases left in between. CDR1 SQVTM and CDR2 ANQGSEA come from the germline V gene. CDR3 protein: CSVYPGARSGANVLTF. CDR3 nucleotides: TGCAGCGTCTATCCCGGGGCCCGATCTGGGGCCAACGTCCTGACTTTC. Full variable domain (missing parts from reference TRBV29-1 and TRBJ2-6): SAVISQKPSRDICQRGTSLTIQCQVDSQVTMMFWYRQQPGQSLTLIATANQGSEATYESGFVIDKFPISRPNLTFSTLTVSNMSPEDSSIYLCSVYPGARSGANVLTFGAGSRLTVL.

This chain's CDR3 is CSVWRGDTAFF. Written as DNA, the CDR3 is TGCAGCGTATGGAGGGGGGATACGGCTTTCTTT. The rearrangement joins TRBV29-1 to TRBJ1-1, with D possibly being TRBD1 (6 bases). CDR1 SQVTM and CDR2 ANQGSEA come from the germline V gene. The V and J ends lost 6 bases and 11 bases respectively, with 16 bases between them. The CDR3 extends over 11 amino acids.

The CDR3 loop is CASSYEGYEQYF. The CDR3 DNA is TGTGCCAGCAGTTACGAGGGCTACGAGCAGTACTTC. This chain connects TRBV6-5 to TRBJ2-7, with a possible D match to TRBD2 (5 bases). Trimming stripped 2 bases from V and 3 bases from J, with 5 bases between. CDR1 and CDR2 (germline): MNHEY, SVGAGI. The length of the CDR3 is 12 residues.

The chain links TRBV6-5 to TRBJ2-1, with 8 bases matching TRBD1. The CDR3 extends over 15 amino acids. Looked up from germline, CDR1 is MNHEY and CDR2 is SVGAGI. V was clipped by 5 bases and J by 4 bases; unmatched bases: 7. The CDR3 nucleotides are TGTGCCAGCAGTCTGGACAGGGACCCTTACAATGAGCAGTTCTTC. Residues: CASSLDRDPYNEQFF.

The chain carries TRBV5-1 and TRBJ2-7; D remains unclear. This CDR3 contains 14 residues. Germline loops: CDR1 SGHRS, CDR2 YFSETQ. The ends were cut back, 0 bases at V and 4 bases at J, with 11 bases in the middle. The CDR3 DNA reads TGCGCCAGCAGCTTGGAGGCGATCCAATACGAGCAGTACTTC. This codes for CASSLEAIQYEQYF.

The chain has TRBV7-3 and TRBJ2-7, with TRBD2 as a possible D gene (5 bases). Trimming took 5 bases from V and 2 from J, leaving 16 bases between them. CDR1 is SGHTA and CDR2 is FQGTGA in the germline V gene. The CDR3 extends over 15 amino acids. The CDR3 is CASSLQPGLTYEQYF. The DNA for the CDR3 is TGTGCCAGCAGCCTACAACCCGGACTTACCTACGAGCAGTACTTC. The entire variable domain, with the rest obtained from reference TRBV7-3 and TRBJ2-7, is as follows: GAGVSQTPSNKVTEKGKYVELRCDPISGHTALYWYRQSLGQGPEFLIYFQGTGAADDSGLPNDRFFAVRPEGSVSTLKIQRTERGDSAVYLCASSLQPGLTYEQYFGPGTRLTVT.

The chain uses TRBV14 and TRBJ2-7, with D perhaps assigned TRBD1 or TRBD2 (5 bases each). This CDR3 has 14 residues. The V and J ends lost 3 bases and 6 bases respectively, with 15 bases between them. Looked up from germline, CDR1 is SGHDN and CDR2 is FVKESK. This CDR3 is CASSQGLGAVEQYF. Here the CDR3 DNA reads TGTGCCAGCAGCCAGGGGCTCGGGGCGGTCGAGCAGTACTTC.

This clone was observed a single time. The V call is TRBV7-9, the J call TRBJ2-3; perhaps TRBD2 as D (7 bases). The length of the CDR3 is 17 residues. Germline V gene data show CDR1 as SEHNR and CDR2 as FQNEAQ (reference sequence). V lost 3 bases and J lost 0, with 16 bases in between. This chain's CDR3 is CASSFLAGAVSTDTQYF. CDR3 in DNA: TGTGCCAGCAGCTTCCTCGCGGGGGCTGTAAGCACAGATACGCAGTATTTT.

The chain links TRBV29-1 to TRBJ1-1; 7 nucleotides match TRBD1. The CDR3 extends over 13 amino acids. Per the germline V gene, CDR1 is SQVTM and CDR2 is ANQGSEA. The V gene end was trimmed by 3 bases and the J gene end by 6 bases; junction bases not matched to a gene: 7. The CDR3 protein is CSVEAGGMSEAFF. CDR3 DNA: TGCAGCGTTGAGGCAGGGGGTATGTCTGAAGCTTTCTTT.

Points on this clone: Other DNA sequences in the sample encode the same CDR3. J is TRBJ2-7 and V is TRBV5-1; 9 bases are shared with TRBD1. The CDR3 consists of 15 residues. V shed 4 bases and J 1 base; nucleotides not matched to a gene: 6. CDR1 is SGHRS and CDR2 is YFSETQ in the germline V gene. Here the CDR3 reads CASSLGDRESYEQYF. Written as DNA, the CDR3 is TGCGCCAGCAGCCTGGGGGACAGGGAATCCTACGAGCAGTACTTC. The entire variable domain, with the rest obtained from reference TRBV5-1 and TRBJ2-7, is as follows: KAGVTQTPRYLIKTRGQQVTLSCSPISGHRSVSWYQQTPGQGLQFLFEYFSETQRNKGNFPGRFSGRQFSNSRSEMNVSTLELGDSALYLCASSLGDRESYEQYFGPGTRLTVT.

The J gene is TRBJ2-5, the V gene TRBV29-1; no clear D gene. Trimming left V 7 bases short and J 8 bases short, with 23 bases between. The CDR3 runs to 14 residues. Germline V gene sequence: CDR1 SQVTM, CDR2 ANQGSEA. CDR3: CSADPTAIRETQYF. CDR3 in DNA: TGCAGCGCCGACCCCACAGCTATAAGAGAAACCCAGTACTTC.

This clone came up a few times. Other DNA sequences of this sample code for an identical CDR3. The rearrangement links TRBV5-1 to TRBJ2-3, with 13 bases aligning to TRBD2. The CDR3 has 17 residues. CDR1 and CDR2 from the germline V gene are SGHRS and YFSETQ. J gave up 3 bases and V 3 bases, and 7 bases lay outside the gene matches. CDR3 amino acids: CASSSRTSGGRTDTQYF. In DNA, the CDR3 is TGCGCCAGCAGCTCCAGGACTAGCGGGGGTAGGACAGATACGCAGTATTTT. Full variable domain (missing parts from reference TRBV5-1 and TRBJ2-3): KAGVTQTPRYLIKTRGQQVTLSCSPISGHRSVSWYQQTPGQGLQFLFEYFSETQRNKGNFPGRFSGRQFSNSRSEMNVSTLELGDSALYLCASSSRTSGGRTDTQYFGPGTRLTVL.

In its sample, this clone was seen once. The chain joins TRBV29-1 to TRBJ2-3; 7 nucleotides line up with TRBD1. Trimming took 8 bases from V and 8 from J; bases not matched to a gene: 13. The germline V gene encodes CDR1 SQVTM and CDR2 ANQGSEA. The CDR3 is 13 amino acids. The CDR3 here is CSTTGKVGGTQYF. The DNA of the CDR3 is TGCAGCACGACAGGGAAAGTAGGTGGTACGCAGTATTTT.